The rows below give T cell receptor beta chains drawn from one sample of a study. Using its own MiXCR run on the 5' RACE reads, TCRdb lists one record per CDR3 protein. The sample consists of about 55,000 distinct CDR3 sequences, roughly 15% of them appearing once. The sequencing input was naive CD4+ T cells sorted from blood. All receptors derive from a female donor with breast cancer. Each CDR3 is given with its conserved first and last residue. The D gene is left open where the match is weak. Size is stated for part of the rows, as once, few or many counts, or as a class when the clone is expanded.

v_call	j_call	cdr3_length	clone_size	d_call	cdr3_aa	cdr3_nt
TRBV10-3	TRBJ1-2	13	.	.	CAITELDDYGYTF	TGTGCCATCACGGAACTCGATGATTATGGCTACACCTTC
TRBV5-1	TRBJ1-1	14	many	.	CASSFSQENTEAFF	TGCGCCAGCAGCTTCTCGCAAGAGAACACTGAAGCTTTCTTT
TRBV20-1	TRBJ2-7	14	many	TRBD2	CSARDSLAGYEQYF	TGCAGTGCTAGAGATAGCCTAGCGGGTTACGAGCAGTACTTC
TRBV24-1	TRBJ2-1	14	many	.	CATSEEGSYNEQFF	TGTGCCACCAGTGAAGAGGGATCCTACAATGAGCAGTTCTTC
TRBV5-1	TRBJ2-7	14	.	TRBD2	CASSLSGSSYEQYF	TGCGCCAGCAGCTTAAGCGGGAGCTCCTACGAGCAGTACTTC
TRBV7-2	TRBJ2-6	18	.	.	CASSLGAVRLSGANVLTF	TGTGCCAGCAGCTTAGGTGCAGTCCGTCTCTCTGGGGCCAACGTCCTGACTTTC
TRBV20-1	TRBJ1-1	11	many	.	CSATHFEAAFF	TGCAGTGCTACACATTTTGAAGCGGCTTTCTTT
TRBV25-1	TRBJ1-3	11	few	.	CASSSGNTIYF	TGTGCCAGCAGCTCTGGAAACACCATATATTTT
TRBV9	TRBJ1-4	14	few	.	CASSAQGSGEKLFF	TGTGCCAGCAGCGCACAGGGCTCAGGGGAAAAACTGTTTTTT
TRBV4-3	TRBJ2-2	16	few	TRBD1	CASSQATGRGSGELFF	TGCGCCAGCAGCCAAGCGACAGGGAGAGGATCCGGGGAGCTGTTTTTT
TRBV12-3/TRBV12-4	TRBJ1-1	12	.	.	CATSGGNTEAFF	TGTGCCACATCGGGGGGTAACACTGAAGCTTTCTTT
TRBV20-1	TRBJ2-3	13	many	.	CSADSEQGDTQYF	TGCAGTGCCGACAGCGAACAAGGAGATACGCAGTATTTT
TRBV10-3	TRBJ2-2	16	many	TRBD1	CAINPQGATITGELFF	TGTGCCATCAACCCACAGGGGGCGACCATCACCGGGGAGCTGTTTTTT
TRBV7-6	TRBJ2-1	15	few	.	CASSLSLNRYNEQFF	TGTGCCAGCAGCCTCAGTTTAAACAGGTACAATGAGCAGTTCTTC
TRBV5-1	TRBJ2-1	13	.	.	CASSLRSTPEQCF	TGCGCCAGCAGCCTGCGGAGCACTCCCGAGCAGTGCTTC
TRBV18	TRBJ1-2	15	few	TRBD1	CASSPPDREDYGYTF	TGTGCCAGCTCACCACCGGACAGGGAAGACTATGGCTACACCTTC
TRBV7-7	TRBJ2-3	14	few	.	CASSLATRTDTQYF	TGTGCTAGCAGCTTAGCGACCAGGACAGATACGCAGTATTTT
TRBV4-1	TRBJ1-2	19	.	.	CASSQAEGRQGVSNYGYTF	TGCGCCAGCAGCCAAGCGGAGGGGAGGCAGGGAGTATCTAACTATGGCTACACCTTC
TRBV5-1	TRBJ2-2	15	.	TRBD1	CTSSGRTGNTGELFF	TGCACCAGCAGCGGAAGGACAGGAAACACCGGGGAGCTGTTTTTT
TRBV5-1	TRBJ2-1	15	.	.	CASSRTGGQYDEQFF	TGCGCCAGCAGCCGAACGGGGGGCCAGTACGATGAGCAGTTCTTC
TRBV12-3/TRBV12-4	TRBJ1-5	12	.	TRBD1	CASSLTGQGRDF	TGTGCCAGCAGTTTAACGGGACAGGGTAGGGATTTT
TRBV20-1	TRBJ2-5	14	many	.	CSAPPIEALGAQYF	TGCAGTGCCCCTCCGATTGAGGCGTTGGGGGCCCAGTACTTC
TRBV5-1	TRBJ1-1	15	few	TRBD1	CASSLGLTGGTEAFF	TGCGCCAGCAGCTTGGGGCTGACAGGGGGCACTGAAGCTTTCTTT
TRBV20-1	TRBJ2-4	15	.	.	CSARDPIMAKNIQYF	TGCAGTGCTAGAGATCCGATCATGGCCAAAAACATTCAGTACTTC
TRBV2	TRBJ2-7	16	.	.	CASSEGSVSATYEQYF	TGTGCCAGCAGTGAAGGTTCTGTCTCGGCAACCTACGAGCAGTACTTC
TRBV11-1	TRBJ2-7	14	.	.	CASSRGGSSYEQYF	TGTGCCAGCAGCCGTGGGGGGTCCTCCTACGAGCAGTACTTC
TRBV2	TRBJ1-2	11	.	.	CASSPLYGYTF	TGTGCCAGCAGCCCATTGTATGGCTACACCTTC
TRBV5-1	TRBJ2-5	15	.	.	CASSQDLNNKETQYF	TGCGCCAGCAGCCAGGACTTAAACAACAAAGAGACCCAGTACTTC
TRBV9	TRBJ1-2	16	many	.	CASSVSGHQANYGYTF	TGTGCCAGCAGCGTATCGGGCCATCAAGCTAACTATGGCTACACCTTC
TRBV5-1	TRBJ1-5	15	.	.	CASSLGPGGNQPQHF	TGCGCCAGCAGCTTGGGGCCAGGGGGCAATCAGCCCCAGCATTTT
TRBV11-2	TRBJ2-3	13	few	TRBD1	CASKQGAADTQYF	TGTGCCAGCAAACAGGGGGCCGCAGATACGCAGTATTTT
TRBV5-1	TRBJ2-3	14	.	.	CASRTTGNTDTQYF	TGCGCCAGCAGGACGACAGGTAACACAGATACGCAGTATTTT